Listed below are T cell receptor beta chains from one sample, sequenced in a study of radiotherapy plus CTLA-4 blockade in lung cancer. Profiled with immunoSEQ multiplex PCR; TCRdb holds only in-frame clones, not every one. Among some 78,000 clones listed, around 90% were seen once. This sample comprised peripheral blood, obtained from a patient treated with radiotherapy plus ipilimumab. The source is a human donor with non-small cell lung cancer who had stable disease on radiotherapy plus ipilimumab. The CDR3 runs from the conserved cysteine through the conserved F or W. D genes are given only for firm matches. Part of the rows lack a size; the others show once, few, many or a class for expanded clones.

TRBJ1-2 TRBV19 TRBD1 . CASSIQGADYGYTF TGTGCCAGTAGTATCCAGGGGGCTGACTATGGCTACACCTTC
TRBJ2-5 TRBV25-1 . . CASSRGGPQETQYF TGTGCCAGCAGTAGAGGGGGGCCGCAAGAGACCCAGTACTTC
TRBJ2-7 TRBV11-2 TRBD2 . CASSPPGLAGIYEQYF TGTGCCAGCAGCCCACCGGGACTAGCGGGAATCTACGAGCAGTACTTC
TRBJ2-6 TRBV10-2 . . CASSDPSGANVLTF TGCGCCAGCAGTGACCCCTCTGGGGCCAACGTCCTGACTTTC
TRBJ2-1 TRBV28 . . CASSLSRVEQFF TGTGCCAGCAGTTTATCGCGGGTTGAGCAGTTCTTC
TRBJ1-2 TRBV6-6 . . CASRSDYGYTF TGTGCCAGCAGGAGTGACTATGGCTACACCTTC
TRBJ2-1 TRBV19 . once CASSRGSSYNEQFF TGTGCCAGTAGTCGGGGTAGCTCCTACAATGAGCAGTTCTTC
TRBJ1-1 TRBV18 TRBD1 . CASSRTGGTEAFF TGTGCCAGCTCACGAACAGGGGGCACTGAAGCTTTCTTT
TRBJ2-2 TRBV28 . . CASTKYANTGELFF TGTGCCAGCACAAAATACGCGAACACCGGGGAGCTGTTTTTT
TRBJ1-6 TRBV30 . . CAWRSAYNSPLHF TGTGCCTGGAGGTCGGCCTATAATTCACCCCTCCACTTT
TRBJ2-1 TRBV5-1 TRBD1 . CASSLGQGLDEQFF TGCGCCAGCAGCCTGGGACAGGGGCTGGATGAGCAGTTCTTC
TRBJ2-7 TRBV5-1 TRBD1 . CASSSSGTDYEQYF TGCGCCAGCAGCTCCTCCGGGACAGACTACGAGCAGTACTTC
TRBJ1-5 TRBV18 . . CASSPDAIGNQPQHF TGTGCCAGCTCACCGGACGCGATTGGCAATCAGCCCCAGCATTTT
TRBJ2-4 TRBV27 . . CASSQGGGATGNIQYF TGTGCCAGCAGTCAGGGGGGAGGGGCGACGGGTAACATTCAGTACTTC
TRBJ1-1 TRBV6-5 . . CASSYSRPNTEAFF TGTGCCAGCAGTTACAGCAGGCCGAACACTGAAGCTTTCTTT
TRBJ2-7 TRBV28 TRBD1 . CASSPGTGGLEQYF TGTGCCAGCAGCCCCGGGACAGGGGGCCTCGAGCAGTACTTC
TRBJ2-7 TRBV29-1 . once CSVEGLGRAYEQYF TGCAGCGTTGAAGGTCTTGGCAGAGCCTACGAGCAGTACTTC
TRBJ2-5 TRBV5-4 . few CASSLAGTETQYF TGTGCCAGCAGCTTGGCCGGGACGGAGACCCAGTACTTC
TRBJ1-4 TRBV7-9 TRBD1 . CASSPRTGREEKLFF TGTGCCAGCAGCCCCCGGACAGGGAGAGAAGAAAAACTGTTTTTT
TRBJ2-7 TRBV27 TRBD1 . CASPRPTGTDEQYF TGTGCCAGCCCTAGACCGACAGGGACCGACGAGCAGTACTTC
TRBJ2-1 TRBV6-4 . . CATSPHGRLEQFF TGTGCCACCTCCCCTCATGGGCGCCTAGAGCAGTTCTTC
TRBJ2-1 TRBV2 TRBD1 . CASNPRTGAGNEQFF TGTGCCAGCAACCCCAGGACAGGGGCCGGCAATGAGCAGTTCTTC
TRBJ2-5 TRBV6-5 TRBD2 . CASSYEAGGRAQYF TGTGCCAGCAGTTACGAAGCGGGGGGCCGGGCCCAGTACTTC